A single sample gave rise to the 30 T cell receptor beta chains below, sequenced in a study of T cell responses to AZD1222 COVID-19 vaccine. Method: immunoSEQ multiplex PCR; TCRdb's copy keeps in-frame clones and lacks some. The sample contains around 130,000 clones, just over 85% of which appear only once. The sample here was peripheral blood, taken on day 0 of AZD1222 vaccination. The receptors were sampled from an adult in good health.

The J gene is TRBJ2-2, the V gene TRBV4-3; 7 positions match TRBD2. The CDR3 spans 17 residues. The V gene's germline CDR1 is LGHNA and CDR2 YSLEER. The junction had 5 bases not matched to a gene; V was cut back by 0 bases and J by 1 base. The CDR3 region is CASSQESWGGNTGELFF. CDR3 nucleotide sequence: TGCGCCAGCAGCCAAGAAAGTTGGGGGGGGAACACCGGGGAGCTGTTTTTT.

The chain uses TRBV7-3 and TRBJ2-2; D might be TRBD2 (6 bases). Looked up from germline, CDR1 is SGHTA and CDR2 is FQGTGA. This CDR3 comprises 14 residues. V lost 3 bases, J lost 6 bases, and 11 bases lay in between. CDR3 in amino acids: CASSFAGSAGELFF. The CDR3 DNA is TGTGCCAGCAGCTTTGCGGGAAGCGCCGGGGAGCTGTTTTTT.

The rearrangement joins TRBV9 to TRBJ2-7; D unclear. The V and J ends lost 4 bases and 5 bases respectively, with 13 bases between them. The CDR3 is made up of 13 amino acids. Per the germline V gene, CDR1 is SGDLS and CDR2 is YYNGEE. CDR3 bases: TGTGCCAGCAGCCCCGACTGGTCCCACGAGCAGTACTTC. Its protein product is CASSPDWSHEQYF.

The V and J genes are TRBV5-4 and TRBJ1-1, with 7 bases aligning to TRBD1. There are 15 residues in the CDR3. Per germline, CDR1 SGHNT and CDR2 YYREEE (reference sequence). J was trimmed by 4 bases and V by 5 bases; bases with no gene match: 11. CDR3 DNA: TGTGCCAGCAGGACAGGGCTTGCCGGCGGCACTGAAGCTTTCTTT. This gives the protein CASRTGLAGGTEAFF.

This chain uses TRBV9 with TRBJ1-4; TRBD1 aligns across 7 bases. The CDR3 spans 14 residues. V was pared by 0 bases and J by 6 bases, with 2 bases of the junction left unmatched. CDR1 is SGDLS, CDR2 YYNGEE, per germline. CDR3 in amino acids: CASSVGGGDEKLFF. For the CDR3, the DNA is TGTGCCAGCAGCGTAGGAGGGGGCGATGAAAAACTGTTTTTT.

CDR3 sequence reads: CASSLLQGSNYEQYF. CDR3 in DNA: TGTGCCAGCAGCCTATTACAGGGGTCGAACTACGAGCAGTACTTC. The chain combines TRBV6-2 or TRBV6-3 with TRBJ2-7, with 7 bases lining up with TRBD1. There are 15 residues in the CDR3. With V trimmed by 6 bases and J by 3 bases, 11 bases remained unmatched. CDR1 is MNHEY and CDR2 is SVGEGT in the germline V gene.

Here the CDR3 DNA reads TGCGCCAGCAGGGAAAGGGTTAGGAACACTGAAGCTTTCTTT. Encoded protein: CASRERVRNTEAFF. This rearrangement joins TRBV5-1 to TRBJ1-1; D is ambiguous. The CDR3 is made up of 14 amino acids. V lost 5 bases and J lost 1, with 12 bases in between. Germline V gene sequence: CDR1 SGHRS, CDR2 YFSETQ.

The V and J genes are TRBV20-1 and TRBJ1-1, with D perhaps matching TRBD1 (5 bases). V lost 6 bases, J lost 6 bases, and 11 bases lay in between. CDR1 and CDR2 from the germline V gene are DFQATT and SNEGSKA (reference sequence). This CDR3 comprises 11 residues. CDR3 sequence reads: CSAKRQSEAFF. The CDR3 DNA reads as TGCAGTGCAAAGAGACAGTCTGAAGCTTTCTTT.

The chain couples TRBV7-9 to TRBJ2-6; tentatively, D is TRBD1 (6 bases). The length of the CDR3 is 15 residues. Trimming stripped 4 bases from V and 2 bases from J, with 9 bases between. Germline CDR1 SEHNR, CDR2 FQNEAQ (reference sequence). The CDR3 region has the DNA TGTGCCAGCAGCTCATCAGGGGCTGGGGCCAACGTCCTGACTTTC. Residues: CASSSSGAGANVLTF. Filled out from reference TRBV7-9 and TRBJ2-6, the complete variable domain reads DTGVSQNPRHKITKRGQNVTFRCDPISEHNRLYWYRQTLGQGPEFLTYFQNEAQLEKSRLLSDRFSAERPKGSFSTLEIQRTEQGDSAMYLCASSSSGAGANVLTFGAGSRLTVL.

The CDR3 sequence: CASKESGYGYTF. CDR3 in DNA: TGTGCCAGCAAAGAGAGTGGTTATGGCTACACCTTC. This chain links TRBV6-6 with TRBJ1-2, with D unclear. This CDR3 region has 12 residues. Germline loops: CDR1 MNHNY, CDR2 SVGAGI (reference sequence). V shed 7 bases and J shed 5 bases, with 11 bases lying between them.

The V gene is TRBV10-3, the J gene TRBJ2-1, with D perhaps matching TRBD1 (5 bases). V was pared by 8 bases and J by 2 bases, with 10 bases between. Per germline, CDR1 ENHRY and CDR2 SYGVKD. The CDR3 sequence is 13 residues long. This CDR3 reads CAILQDAYNEQFF. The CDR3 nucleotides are TGTGCCATCTTACAGGATGCCTACAATGAGCAGTTCTTC.

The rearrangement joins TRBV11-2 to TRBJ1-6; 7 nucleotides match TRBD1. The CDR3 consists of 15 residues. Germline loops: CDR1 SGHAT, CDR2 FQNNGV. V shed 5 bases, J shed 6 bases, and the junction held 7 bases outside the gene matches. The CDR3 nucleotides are TGTGCCAGCAGCCCCCAGGGGACAGCTAATTCACCCCTCCACTTT. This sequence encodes CASSPQGTANSPLHF.

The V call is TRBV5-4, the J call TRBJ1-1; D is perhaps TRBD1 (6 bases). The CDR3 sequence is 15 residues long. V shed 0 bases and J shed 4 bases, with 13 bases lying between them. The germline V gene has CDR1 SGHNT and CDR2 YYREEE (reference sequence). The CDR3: CASSLETGGLTEAFF. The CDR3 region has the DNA TGTGCCAGCAGCTTGGAAACCGGGGGGCTCACTGAAGCTTTCTTT.

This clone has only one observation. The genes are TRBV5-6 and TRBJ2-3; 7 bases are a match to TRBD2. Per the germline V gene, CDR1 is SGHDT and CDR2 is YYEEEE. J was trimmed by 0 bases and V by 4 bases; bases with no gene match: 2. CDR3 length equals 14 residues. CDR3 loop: CASSRLASTDTQYF. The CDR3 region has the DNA TGTGCCAGCAGCAGACTAGCTAGCACAGATACGCAGTATTTT. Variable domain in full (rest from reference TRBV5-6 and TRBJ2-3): DAGVTQSPTHLIKTRGQQVTLRCSPKSGHDTVSWYQQALGQGPQFIFQYYEEEERQRGNFPDRFSGHQFPNYSSELNVNALLLGDSALYLCASSRLASTDTQYFGPGTRLTVL.

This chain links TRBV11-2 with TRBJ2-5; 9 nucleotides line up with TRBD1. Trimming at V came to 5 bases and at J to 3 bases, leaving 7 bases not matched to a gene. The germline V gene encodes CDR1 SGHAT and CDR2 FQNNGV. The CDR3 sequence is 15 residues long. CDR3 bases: TGTGCCAGCAGCCCCGGGACAGGGCGCGAAGAGACCCAGTACTTC. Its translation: CASSPGTGREETQYF.

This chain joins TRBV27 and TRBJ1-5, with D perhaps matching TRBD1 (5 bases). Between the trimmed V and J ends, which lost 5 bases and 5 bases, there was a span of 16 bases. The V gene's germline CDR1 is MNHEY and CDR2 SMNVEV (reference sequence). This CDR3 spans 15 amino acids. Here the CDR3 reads CASSPLGQGDQPQHF. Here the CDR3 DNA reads TGTGCCAGCAGTCCGCTGGGGCAGGGCGATCAGCCCCAGCATTTT.

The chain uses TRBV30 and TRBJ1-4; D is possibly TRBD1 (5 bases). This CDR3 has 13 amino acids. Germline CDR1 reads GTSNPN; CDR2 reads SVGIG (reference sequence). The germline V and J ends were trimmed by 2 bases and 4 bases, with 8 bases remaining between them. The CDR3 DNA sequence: TGTGCCTGGAGTAGGGGCTTTAATGAAAAACTGTTTTTT. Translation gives CAWSRGFNEKLFF.

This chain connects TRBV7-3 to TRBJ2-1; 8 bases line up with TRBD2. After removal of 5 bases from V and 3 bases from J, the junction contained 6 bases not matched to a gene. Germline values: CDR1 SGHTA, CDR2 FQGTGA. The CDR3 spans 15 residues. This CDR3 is CASSPLAGSYNEQFF. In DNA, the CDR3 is TGTGCCAGCAGCCCCTTAGCGGGGAGCTACAATGAGCAGTTCTTC.

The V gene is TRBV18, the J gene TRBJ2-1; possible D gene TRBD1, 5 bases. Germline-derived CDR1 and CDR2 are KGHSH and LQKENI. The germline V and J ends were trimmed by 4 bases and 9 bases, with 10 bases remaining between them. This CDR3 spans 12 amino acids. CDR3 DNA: TGTGCCAGCTCACTCCAGGGTTCTGAGCAGTTCTTC. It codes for CASSLQGSEQFF.

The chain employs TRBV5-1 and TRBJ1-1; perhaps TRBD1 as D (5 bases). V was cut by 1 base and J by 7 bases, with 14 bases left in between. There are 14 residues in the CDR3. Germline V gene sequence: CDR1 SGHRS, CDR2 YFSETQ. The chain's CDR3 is CASSLQGREYEAFF. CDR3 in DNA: TGCGCCAGCAGCTTGCAGGGCAGGGAGTATGAAGCTTTCTTT.

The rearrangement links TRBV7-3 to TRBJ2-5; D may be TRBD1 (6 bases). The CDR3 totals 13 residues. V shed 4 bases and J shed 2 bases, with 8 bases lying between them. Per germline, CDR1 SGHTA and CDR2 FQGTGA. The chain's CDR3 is CASSWGPQETQYF. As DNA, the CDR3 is TGTGCCAGCAGCTGGGGGCCGCAAGAGACCCAGTACTTC.

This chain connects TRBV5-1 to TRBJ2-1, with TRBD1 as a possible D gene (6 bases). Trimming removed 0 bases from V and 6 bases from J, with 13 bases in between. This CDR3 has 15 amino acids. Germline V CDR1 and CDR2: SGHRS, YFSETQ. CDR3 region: CASSLARGSINEQFF. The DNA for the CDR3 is TGCGCCAGCAGCTTGGCCAGGGGAAGTATCAATGAGCAGTTCTTC.

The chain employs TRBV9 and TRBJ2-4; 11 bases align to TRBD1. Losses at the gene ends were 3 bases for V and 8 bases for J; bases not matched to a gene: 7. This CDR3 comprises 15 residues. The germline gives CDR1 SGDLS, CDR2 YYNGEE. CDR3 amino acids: CASSAQGQGVDIQYF. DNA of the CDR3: TGTGCCAGCAGCGCCCAGGGACAGGGGGTGGACATTCAGTACTTC.

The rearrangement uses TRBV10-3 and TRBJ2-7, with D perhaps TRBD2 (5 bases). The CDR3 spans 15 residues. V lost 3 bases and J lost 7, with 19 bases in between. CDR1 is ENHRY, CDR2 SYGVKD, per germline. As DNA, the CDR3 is TGTGCCATCAGTGACCGGTCCCCCCCATCGGGGGAGCAGTACTTC. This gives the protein CAISDRSPPSGEQYF.

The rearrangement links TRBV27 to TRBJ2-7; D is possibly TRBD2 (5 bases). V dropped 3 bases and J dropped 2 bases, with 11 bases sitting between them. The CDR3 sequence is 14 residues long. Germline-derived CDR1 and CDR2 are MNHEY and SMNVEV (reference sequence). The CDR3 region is CASSLSGLAYEQYF. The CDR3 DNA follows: TGTGCCAGCAGTTTGTCGGGGTTAGCCTACGAGCAGTACTTC.

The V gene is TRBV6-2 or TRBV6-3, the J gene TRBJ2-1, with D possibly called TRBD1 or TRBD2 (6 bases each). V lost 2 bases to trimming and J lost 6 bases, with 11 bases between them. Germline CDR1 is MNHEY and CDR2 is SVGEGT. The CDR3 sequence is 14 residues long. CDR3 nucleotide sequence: TGTGCCAGCAGTTACGGGGGGCCCCCCAATGAGCAGTTCTTC. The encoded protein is CASSYGGPPNEQFF.

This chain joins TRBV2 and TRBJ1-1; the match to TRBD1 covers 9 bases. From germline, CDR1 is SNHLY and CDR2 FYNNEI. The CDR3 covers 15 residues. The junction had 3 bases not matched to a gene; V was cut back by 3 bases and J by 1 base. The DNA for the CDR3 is TGTGCCAGCAGTGAGACAGGGGGACCGAACACTGAAGCTTTCTTT. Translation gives CASSETGGPNTEAFF.

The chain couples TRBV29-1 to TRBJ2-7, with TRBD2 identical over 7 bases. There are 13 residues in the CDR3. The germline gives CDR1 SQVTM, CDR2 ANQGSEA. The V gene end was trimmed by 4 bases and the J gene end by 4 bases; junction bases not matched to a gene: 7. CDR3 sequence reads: CSVAGGGRYEQYF. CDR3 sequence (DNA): TGCAGCGTTGCAGGTGGCGGGAGATACGAGCAGTACTTC.

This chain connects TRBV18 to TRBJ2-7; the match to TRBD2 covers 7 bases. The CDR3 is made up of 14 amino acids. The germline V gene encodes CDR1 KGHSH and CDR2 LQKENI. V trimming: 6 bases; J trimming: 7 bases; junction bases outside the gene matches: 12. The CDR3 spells CASSAGRGFWEQYF. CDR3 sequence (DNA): TGTGCCAGCTCTGCGGGGAGGGGCTTCTGGGAGCAGTACTTC.

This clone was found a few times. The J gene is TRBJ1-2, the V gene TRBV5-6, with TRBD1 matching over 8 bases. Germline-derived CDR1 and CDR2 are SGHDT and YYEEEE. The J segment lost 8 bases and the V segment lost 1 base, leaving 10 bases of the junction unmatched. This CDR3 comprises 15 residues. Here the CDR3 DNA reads TGTGCCAGCAGCTTGAGGGACAGGCCCTCTTTAGGCTACACCTTC. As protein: CASSLRDRPSLGYTF.